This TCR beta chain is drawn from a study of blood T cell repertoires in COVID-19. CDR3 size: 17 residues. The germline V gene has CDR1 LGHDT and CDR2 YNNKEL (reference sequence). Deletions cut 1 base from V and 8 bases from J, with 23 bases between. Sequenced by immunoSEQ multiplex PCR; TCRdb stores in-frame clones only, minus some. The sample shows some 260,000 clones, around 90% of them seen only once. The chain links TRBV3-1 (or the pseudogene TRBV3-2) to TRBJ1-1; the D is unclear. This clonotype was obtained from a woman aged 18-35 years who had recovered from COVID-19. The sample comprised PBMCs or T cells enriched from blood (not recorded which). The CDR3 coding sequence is TGTGCCAGCAGCCAAGCACAGATACTTATGGTCCGAAGAGAAGCTTTCTTT. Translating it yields CASSQAQILMVRREAFF.